The present entry profiles one T cell receptor beta chain with its context. This clone turned up a few times. Its antigen target is currently unknown. Base quality data are lacking; no much larger clone is found one base away. Looking up the germline V gene yields CDR1 KGHDR and CDR2 SFDVKD. The CDR3 numbers 15 residues from cysteine through phenylalanine. The only DNA kept is the CDR3, 45 bases in frame from the first base. Trimming removed 4 bases from V and 2 bases from J, leaving 10 bases between the germline ends. TCRbeta CDR3 regions were amplified from genomic DNA by means of the immunoSEQ Assay, a bias-controlled multiplex PCR. As for how the authors treated the data: Within the assay, amplification of reference gene primers was used to estimate how many nucleated cells each sample contained. To quantify the absolute abundance of each unique TCRbeta CDR3 rearrangement, sequence reads were collapsed and filtered. For each sample, productive Simpson clonality was calculated as the square root of Simpson's diversity index over productive rearrangements. TCRdb carries this immuneACCESS record with in-frame sequences only. Its versions omit some clonotypes, under half of them owing to an unresolved V gene in the studies checked, with the rest unexplained. The D gene and trimming were derived from the DNA, and the V and J assignments and clone size from that table. A total of about 80,000 clones appear in this sample, roughly four fifths of them only once. The ten largest make up about 9% of the sample.

This sample is part of a study of blood T cell repertoires in COVID-19 (TCRdb year 2020). Looking at the study overall: Samples covering the acute and convalescent phases of COVID-19 were provided by collaborators in the United States, Italy and Spain. Subjects who had been exposed to COVID-19, were actively infected with it, or had recovered from it provided the deeply sampled blood TCRbeta repertoires that made up the dataset. The material from the prospective study consisted of cDNA or gDNA derived from T cells, B-cell-depleted T cells, or PBMCs. A freely available public database, intended as a resource for researchers studying the immune response to SARS-CoV-2, is where the repertoires were released. The samples were drawn from two sources: the first 160 participants of the ongoing ImmuneRACE study, and 1,200 or so subjects contributed by 6 global collaborators. Where HLA class I and class II types were available, the types were taken from metadata supplied by the sample provider, not from assay-based typing. Nearly every sample came with metadata listing a de-identified subject ID, COVID-19 status, age in years and sex.

The investigation overall reported the following: Clinical and demographic metadata were provided uncurated, with the amount varying by source and participant.

The collaborating institutions used their own protocols to collect whole blood in K2EDTA tubes. Collaborator samples were shipped for TCRbeta analysis as frozen whole blood, isolated PBMCs, or DNA extracted from either sample type. The chain is encoded by TRBV24-1 joined to TRBJ2-2, with no reliable assignment of the D segment. Sequenced material: peripheral blood. The sequence was obtained from a human donor in a cohort sampled during active COVID-19. The nucleotide sequence is given as TGTGCCACCAGTGACCTGAGAGCAAACACCGGGGAGCTGTTTTTT. Translated, this is CATSDLRANTGELFF.